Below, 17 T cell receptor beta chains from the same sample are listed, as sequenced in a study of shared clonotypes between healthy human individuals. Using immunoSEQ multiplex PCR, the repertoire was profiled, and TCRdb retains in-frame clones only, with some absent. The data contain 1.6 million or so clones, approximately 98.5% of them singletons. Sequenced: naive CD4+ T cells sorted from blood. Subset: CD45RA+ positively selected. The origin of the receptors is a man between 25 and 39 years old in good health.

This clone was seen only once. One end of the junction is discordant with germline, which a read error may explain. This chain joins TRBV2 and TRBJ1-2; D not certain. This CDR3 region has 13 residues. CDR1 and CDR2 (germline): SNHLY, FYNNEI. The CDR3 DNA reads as TGTGCCAGCAGTGAAACCCCGCCTGAAACCCCGGGCTTC. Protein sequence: CASSETPPETPGF.

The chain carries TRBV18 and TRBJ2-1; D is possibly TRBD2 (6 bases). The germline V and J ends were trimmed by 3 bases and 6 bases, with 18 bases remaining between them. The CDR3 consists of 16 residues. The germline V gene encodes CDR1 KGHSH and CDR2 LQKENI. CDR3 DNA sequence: TGTGCCAGCTCACCTCTCGCCTCGGGACTTCGCAATGAGCAGTTCTTC. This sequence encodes CASSPLASGLRNEQFF.

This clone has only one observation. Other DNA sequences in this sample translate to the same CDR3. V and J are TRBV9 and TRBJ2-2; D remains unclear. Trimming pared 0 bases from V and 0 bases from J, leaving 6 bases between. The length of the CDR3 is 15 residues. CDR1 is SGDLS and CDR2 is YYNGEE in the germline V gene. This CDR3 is CASSVGAANTGELFF. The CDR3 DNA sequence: TGTGCCAGCAGCGTAGGAGCAGCGAACACCGGGGAGCTGTTTTTT.

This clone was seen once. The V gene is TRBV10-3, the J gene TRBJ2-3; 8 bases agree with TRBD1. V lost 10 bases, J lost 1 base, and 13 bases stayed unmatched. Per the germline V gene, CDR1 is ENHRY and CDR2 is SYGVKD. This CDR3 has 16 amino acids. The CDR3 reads CATSGDRGFGTDTQYF. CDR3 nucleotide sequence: TGTGCCACCTCCGGCGACAGGGGTTTTGGCACAGATACGCAGTATTTT.

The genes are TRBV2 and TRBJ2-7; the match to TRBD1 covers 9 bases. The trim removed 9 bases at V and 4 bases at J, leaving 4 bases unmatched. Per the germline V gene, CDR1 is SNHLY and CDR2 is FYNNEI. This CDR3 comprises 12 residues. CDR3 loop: CARGDREYEQYF. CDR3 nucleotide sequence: TGTGCCAGAGGGGACAGGGAGTACGAGCAGTACTTC.

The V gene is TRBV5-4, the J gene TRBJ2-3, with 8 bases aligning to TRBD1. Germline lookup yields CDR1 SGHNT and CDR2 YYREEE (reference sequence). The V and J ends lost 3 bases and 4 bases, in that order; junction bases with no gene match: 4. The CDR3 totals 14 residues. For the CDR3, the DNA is TGTGCCAGCAGCTCACAACAGGGGGCAGATACGCAGTATTTT. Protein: CASSSQQGADTQYF.

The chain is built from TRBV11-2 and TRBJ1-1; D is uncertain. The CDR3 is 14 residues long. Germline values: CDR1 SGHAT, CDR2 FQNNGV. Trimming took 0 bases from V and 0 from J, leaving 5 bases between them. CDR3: CASSLEQLNTEAFF. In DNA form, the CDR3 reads TGTGCCAGCAGCTTAGAACAGCTGAACACTGAAGCTTTCTTT.

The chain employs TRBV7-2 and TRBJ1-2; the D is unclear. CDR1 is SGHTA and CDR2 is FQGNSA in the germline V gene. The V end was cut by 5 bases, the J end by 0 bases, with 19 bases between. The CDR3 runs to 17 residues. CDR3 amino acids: CASSPRMKTVSNYGYTF. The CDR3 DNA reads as TGTGCCAGCAGCCCGAGAATGAAGACGGTATCTAACTATGGCTACACCTTC.

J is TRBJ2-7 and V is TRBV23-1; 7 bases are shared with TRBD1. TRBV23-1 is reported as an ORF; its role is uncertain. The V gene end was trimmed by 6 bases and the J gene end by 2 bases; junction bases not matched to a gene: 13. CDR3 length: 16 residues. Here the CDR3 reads CASSLWDSLYPYEQYF. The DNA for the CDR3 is TGCGCCAGCAGCCTTTGGGACAGCCTCTACCCCTACGAGCAGTACTTC.

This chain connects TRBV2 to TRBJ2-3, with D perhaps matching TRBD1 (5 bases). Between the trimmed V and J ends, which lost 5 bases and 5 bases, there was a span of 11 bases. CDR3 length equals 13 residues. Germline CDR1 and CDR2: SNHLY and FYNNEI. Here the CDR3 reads CASSLGVLDTQYF. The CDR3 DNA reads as TGTGCCAGCAGTCTAGGGGTCTTAGATACGCAGTATTTT.

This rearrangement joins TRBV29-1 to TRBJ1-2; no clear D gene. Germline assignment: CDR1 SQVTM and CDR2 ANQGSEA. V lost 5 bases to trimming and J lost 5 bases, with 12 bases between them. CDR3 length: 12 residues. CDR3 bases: TGCAGCGTTCGGTGGTCAGTTTATGGCTACACCTTC. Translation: CSVRWSVYGYTF.

The CDR3 spells CASSPSGTGGEKLFF. CDR3 in DNA: TGCGCCAGCAGCCCCTCCGGGACAGGAGGGGAAAAACTGTTTTTT. This chain links TRBV5-1 with TRBJ1-4; 8 bases fit TRBD1. Germline V gene data show CDR1 as SGHRS and CDR2 as YFSETQ. The CDR3 length is 15 residues. V lost 4 bases and J lost 8; bases outside the gene matches: 10.

CDR3 sequence (DNA): TGCGCCAGCAGCCAGGGAGGGACAGGGGGCATTAGTCAGCCCCAGCATTTT. Its protein product is CASSQGGTGGISQPQHF. This chain connects TRBV4-1 to TRBJ1-5; 12 bases are a match to TRBD1. The CDR3 totals 17 residues. Germline V gives CDR1 MGHRA, CDR2 YSYEKL. V lost 3 bases to trimming and J lost 6 bases; unmatched junction nucleotides: 9.

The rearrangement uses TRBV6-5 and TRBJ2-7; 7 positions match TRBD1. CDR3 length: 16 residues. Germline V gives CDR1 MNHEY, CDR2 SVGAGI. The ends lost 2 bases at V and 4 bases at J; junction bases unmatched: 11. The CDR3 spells CASSYRARDSEYEQYF. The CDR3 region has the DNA TGTGCCAGCAGTTACCGAGCCCGGGACAGTGAGTACGAGCAGTACTTC.

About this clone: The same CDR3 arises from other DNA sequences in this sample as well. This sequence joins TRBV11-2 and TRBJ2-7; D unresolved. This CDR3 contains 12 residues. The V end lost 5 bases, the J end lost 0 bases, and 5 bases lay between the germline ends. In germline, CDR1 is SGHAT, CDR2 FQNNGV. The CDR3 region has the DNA TGTGCCAGCAGCCCAAGCTCCTACGAGCAGTACTTC. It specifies CASSPSSYEQYF.

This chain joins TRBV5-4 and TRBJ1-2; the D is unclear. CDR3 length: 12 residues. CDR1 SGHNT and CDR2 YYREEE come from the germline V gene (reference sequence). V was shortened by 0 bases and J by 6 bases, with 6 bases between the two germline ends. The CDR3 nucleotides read TGTGCCAGCAGCTTGGAGGCCCATGGCTACACCTTC. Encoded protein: CASSLEAHGYTF.

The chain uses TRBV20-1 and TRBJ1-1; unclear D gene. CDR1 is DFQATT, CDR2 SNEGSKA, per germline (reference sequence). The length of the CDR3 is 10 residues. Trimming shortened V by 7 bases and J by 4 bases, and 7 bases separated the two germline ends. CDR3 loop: CSVVATEAFF. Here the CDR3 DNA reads TGCAGTGTCGTGGCCACTGAAGCTTTCTTT.